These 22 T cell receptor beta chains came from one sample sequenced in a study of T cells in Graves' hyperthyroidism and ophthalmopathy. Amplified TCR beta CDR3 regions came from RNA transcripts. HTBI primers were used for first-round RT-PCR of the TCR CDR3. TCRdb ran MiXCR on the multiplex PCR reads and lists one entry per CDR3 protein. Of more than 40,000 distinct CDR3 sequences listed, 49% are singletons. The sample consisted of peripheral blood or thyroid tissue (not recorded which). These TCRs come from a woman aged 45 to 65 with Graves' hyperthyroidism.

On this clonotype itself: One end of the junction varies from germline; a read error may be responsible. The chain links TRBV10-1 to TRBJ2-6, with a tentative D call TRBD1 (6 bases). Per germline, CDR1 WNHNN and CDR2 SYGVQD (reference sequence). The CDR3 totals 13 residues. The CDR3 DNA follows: TGCGCCAGCAGTGTAGGACCCTGGGACACTGAAGCTTTC. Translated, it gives CASSVGPWDTEAF.

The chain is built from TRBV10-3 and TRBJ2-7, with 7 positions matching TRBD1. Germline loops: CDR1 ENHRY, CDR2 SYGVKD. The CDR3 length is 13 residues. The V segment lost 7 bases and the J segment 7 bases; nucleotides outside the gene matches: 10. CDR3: CAITPGGDGEQYF. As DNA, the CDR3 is TGTGCCATCACCCCAGGGGGTGATGGGGAGCAGTACTTC.

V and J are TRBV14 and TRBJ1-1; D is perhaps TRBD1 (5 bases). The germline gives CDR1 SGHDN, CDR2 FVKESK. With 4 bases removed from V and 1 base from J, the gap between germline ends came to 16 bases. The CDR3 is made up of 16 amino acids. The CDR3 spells CASSRGPRDGNTEAFF. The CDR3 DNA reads TGTGCCAGCAGCCGCGGCCCAAGGGACGGGAACACTGAAGCTTTCTTT.

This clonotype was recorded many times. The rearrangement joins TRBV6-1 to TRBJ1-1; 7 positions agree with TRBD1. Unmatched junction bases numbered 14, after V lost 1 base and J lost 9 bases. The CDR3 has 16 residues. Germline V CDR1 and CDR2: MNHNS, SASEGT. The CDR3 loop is CASSEVAGGGALKAFF. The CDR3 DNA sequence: TGTGCCAGCAGTGAAGTTGCAGGGGGGGGGGCACTGAAAGCTTTCTTT.

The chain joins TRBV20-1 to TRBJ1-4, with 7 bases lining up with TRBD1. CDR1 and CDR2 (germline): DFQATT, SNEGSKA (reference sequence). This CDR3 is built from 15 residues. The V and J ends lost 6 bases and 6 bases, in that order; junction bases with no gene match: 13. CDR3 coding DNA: TGCAGTGCCAGGAATCCGGGACAGAAACATGAAAAACTGTTTTTT. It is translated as CSARNPGQKHEKLFF.

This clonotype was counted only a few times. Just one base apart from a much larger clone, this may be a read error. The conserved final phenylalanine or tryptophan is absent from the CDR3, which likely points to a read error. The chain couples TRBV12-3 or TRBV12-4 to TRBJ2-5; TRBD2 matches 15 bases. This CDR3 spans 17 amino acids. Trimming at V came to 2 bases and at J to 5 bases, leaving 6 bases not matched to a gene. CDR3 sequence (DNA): TGTGCCAGCAGTTTACGGACTAGCGGGAGGGGTGAGGAGACCCAGTACCTC. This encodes CASSLRTSGRGEETQYL.

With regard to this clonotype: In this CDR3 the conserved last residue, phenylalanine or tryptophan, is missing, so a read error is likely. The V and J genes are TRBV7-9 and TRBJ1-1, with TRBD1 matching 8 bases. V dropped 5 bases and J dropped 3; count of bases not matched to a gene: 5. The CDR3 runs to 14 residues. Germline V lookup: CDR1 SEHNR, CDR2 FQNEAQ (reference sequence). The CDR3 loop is CASSPRQGHTEAFS. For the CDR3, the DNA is TGTGCCAGCAGCCCGCGACAGGGGCACACTGAAGCTTTCTCT.

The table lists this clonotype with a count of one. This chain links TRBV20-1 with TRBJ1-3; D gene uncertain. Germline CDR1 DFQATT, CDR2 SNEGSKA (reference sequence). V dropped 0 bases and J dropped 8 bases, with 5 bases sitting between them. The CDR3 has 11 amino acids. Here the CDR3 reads CSARDRDTIYF. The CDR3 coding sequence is TGCAGTGCTAGAGATAGGGACACCATATATTTT.

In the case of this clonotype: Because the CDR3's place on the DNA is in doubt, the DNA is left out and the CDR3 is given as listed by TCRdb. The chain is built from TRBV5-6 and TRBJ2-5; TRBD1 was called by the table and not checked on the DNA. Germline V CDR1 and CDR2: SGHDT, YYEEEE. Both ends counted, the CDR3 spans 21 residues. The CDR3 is CASSFYICSARTGAPPETQYF.

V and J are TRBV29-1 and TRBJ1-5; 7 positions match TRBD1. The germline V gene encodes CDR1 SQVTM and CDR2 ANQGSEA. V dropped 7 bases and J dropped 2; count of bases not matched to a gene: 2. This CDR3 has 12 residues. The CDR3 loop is CSGQGGNQPQHF. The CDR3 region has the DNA TGCAGCGGACAGGGCGGCAATCAGCCCCAGCATTTT.

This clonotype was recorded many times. CDR3 loop: CAISDSDREYEQYF. CDR3 bases: TGTGCCATCAGTGATTCGGACAGGGAATACGAGCAGTACTTC. The chain couples TRBV10-3 to TRBJ2-7; 8 bases are shared with TRBD1. J lost 4 bases, V lost 3 bases, and 5 bases had no gene match. The length of the CDR3 is 14 residues. CDR1 ENHRY and CDR2 SYGVKD come from the germline V gene.

The CDR3 coding sequence is TGCAGTTTGGACAGGGGAGCGGGAGGCTACACCTTC. Its protein is CSLDRGAGGYTF. This sequence joins TRBV29-1 and TRBJ1-2, with 9 bases fitting TRBD1. Germline CDR1 reads SQVTM; CDR2 reads ANQGSEA. The CDR3 loop spans 12 amino acids.

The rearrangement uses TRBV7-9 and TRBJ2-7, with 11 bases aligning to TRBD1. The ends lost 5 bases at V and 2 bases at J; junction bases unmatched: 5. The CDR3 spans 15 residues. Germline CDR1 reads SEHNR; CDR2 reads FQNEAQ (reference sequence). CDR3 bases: TGTGCCAGCAGCCTCGGACAGGGGGCCACCTACGAGCAGTACTTC. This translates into CASSLGQGATYEQYF.

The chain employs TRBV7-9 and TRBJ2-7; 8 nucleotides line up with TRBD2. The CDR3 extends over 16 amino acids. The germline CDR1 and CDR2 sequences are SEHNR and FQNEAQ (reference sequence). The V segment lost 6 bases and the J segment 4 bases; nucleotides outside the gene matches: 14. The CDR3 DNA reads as TGTGCCAGCAGTCCAGGACCAGCGGGAGCGGAATACGAGCAGTACTTC. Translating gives CASSPGPAGAEYEQYF.

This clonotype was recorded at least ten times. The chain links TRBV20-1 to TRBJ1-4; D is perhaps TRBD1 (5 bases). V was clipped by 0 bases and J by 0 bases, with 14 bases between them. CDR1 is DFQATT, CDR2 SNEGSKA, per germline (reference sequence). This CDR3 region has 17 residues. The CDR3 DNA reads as TGCAGTGCTAGAGACCCCAGGCCGACAGCAACTAATGAAAAACTGTTTTTT. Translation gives CSARDPRPTATNEKLFF.

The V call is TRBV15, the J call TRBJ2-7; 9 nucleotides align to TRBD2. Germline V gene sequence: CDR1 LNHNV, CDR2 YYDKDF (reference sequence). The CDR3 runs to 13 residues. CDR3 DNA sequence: TGTGCTAGCGCGCCTAGCGGGAACTACGAGCAGTACTTC. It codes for CASAPSGNYEQYF.

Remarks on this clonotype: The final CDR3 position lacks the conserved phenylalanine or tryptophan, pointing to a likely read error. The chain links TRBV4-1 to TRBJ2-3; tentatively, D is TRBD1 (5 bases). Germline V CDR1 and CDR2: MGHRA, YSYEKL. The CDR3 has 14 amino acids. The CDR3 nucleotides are TGTGCCAGCAGCCTGGACAAACCCACAGATACGCAGTATTCT. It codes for CASSLDKPTDTQYS.

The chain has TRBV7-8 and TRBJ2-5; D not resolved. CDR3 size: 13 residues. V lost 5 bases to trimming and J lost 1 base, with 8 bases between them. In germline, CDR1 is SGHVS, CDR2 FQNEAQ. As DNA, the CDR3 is TGTGCCAGCAGCGTTAGGATCCAAGAGACCCAGTACTTC. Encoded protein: CASSVRIQETQYF.

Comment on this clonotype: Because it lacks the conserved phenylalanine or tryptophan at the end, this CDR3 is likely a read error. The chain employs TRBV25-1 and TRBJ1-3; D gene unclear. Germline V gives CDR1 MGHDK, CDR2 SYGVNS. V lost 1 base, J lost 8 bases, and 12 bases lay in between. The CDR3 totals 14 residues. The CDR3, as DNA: TGTGCCAGCAGTGAATCGGGCTCTGCGCACACCATATATTCT. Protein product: CASSESGSAHTIYS.

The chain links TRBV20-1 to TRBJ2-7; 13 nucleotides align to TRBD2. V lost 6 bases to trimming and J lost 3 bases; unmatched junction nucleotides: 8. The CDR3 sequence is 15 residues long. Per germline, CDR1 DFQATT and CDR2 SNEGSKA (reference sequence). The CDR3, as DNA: TGCAGTGCCCGCCCGGGACTAGCGGGAATCTACGAGCAGTACTTC. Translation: CSARPGLAGIYEQYF.

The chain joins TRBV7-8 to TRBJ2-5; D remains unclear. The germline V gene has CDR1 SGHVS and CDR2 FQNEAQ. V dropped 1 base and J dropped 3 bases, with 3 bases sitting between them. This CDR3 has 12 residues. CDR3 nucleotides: TGTGCCAGCAGCTTAGTCGAAGAGACCCAGTACTTC. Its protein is CASSLVEETQYF.

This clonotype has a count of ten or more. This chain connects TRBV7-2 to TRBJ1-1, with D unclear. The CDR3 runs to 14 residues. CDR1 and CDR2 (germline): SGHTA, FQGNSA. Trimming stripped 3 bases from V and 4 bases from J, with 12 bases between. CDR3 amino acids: CASSFAVRGTEAFF. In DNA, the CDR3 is TGTGCCAGCAGCTTCGCCGTCCGGGGCACTGAAGCTTTCTTT.